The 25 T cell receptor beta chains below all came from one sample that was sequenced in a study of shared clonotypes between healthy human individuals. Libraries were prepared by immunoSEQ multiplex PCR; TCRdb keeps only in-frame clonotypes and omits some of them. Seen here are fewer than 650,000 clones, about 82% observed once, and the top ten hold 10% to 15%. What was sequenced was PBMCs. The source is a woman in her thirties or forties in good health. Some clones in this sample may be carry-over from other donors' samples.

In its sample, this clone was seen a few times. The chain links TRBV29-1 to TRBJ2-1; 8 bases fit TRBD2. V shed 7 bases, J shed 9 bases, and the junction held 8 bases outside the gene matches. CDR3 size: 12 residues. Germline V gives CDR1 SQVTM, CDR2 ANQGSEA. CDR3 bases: TGCAGCGCCGCCGGGACTAGTCGTGAGCAGTTCTTC. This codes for CSAAGTSREQFF.

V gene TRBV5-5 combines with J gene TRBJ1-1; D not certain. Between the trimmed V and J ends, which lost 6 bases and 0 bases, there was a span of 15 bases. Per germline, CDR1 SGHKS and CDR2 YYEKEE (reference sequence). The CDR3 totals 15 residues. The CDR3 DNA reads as TGTGCCAGCACCCCCTCGACCGCCTTGAACACTGAAGCTTTCTTT. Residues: CASTPSTALNTEAFF.

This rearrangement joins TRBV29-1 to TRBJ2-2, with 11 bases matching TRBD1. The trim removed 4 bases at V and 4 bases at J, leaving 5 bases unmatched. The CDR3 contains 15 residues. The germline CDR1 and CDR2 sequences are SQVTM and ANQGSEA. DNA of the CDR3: TGCAGCGTTGTCGGACAGGGGGCGGTCACCGGGGAGCTGTTTTTT. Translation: CSVVGQGAVTGELFF.

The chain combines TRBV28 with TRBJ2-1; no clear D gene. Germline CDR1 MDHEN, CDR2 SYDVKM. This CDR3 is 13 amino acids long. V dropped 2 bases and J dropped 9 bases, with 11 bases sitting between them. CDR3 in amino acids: CASSLVGIGEQFF. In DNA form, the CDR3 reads TGTGCCAGCAGTTTAGTAGGGATTGGTGAGCAGTTCTTC.

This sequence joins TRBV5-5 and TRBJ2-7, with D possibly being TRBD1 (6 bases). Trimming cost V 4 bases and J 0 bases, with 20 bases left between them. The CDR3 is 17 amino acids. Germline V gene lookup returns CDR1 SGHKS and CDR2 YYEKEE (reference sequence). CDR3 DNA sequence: TGTGCCAGCAGCCCGGCGCGCCGGGACAAGAGCTCCTACGAGCAGTACTTC. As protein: CASSPARRDKSSYEQYF. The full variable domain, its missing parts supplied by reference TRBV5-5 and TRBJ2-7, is DAGVTQSPTHLIKTRGQQVTLRCSPISGHKSVSWYQQVLGQGPQFIFQYYEKEERGRGNFPDRFSARQFPNYSSELNVNALLLGDSALYLCASSPARRDKSSYEQYFGPGTRLTVT.

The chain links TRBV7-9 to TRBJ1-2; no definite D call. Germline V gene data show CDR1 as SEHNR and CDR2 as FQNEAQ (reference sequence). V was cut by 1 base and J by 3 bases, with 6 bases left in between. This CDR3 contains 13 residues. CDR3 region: CASSLEQYYGYTF. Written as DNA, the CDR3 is TGTGCCAGCAGCTTAGAACAGTACTATGGCTACACCTTC.

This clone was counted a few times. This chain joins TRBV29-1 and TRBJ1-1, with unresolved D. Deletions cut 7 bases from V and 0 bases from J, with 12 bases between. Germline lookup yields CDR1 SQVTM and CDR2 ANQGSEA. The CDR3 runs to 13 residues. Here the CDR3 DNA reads TGCAGCGCTCTCTCGAATATGAACACTGAAGCTTTCTTT. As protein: CSALSNMNTEAFF.

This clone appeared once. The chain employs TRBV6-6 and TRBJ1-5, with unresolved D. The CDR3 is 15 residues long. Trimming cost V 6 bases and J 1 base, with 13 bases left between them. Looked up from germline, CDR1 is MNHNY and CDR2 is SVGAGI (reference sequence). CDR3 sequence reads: CASRMGRISNQPQHF. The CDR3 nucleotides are TGTGCCAGCAGAATGGGGAGGATAAGCAATCAGCCCCAGCATTTT.

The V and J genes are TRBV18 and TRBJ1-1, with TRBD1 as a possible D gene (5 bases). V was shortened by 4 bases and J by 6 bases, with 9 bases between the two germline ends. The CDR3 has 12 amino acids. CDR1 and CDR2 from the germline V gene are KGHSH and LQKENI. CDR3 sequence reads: CASSLRGAEAFF. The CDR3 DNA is TGTGCCAGCTCACTCAGAGGGGCTGAAGCTTTCTTT.

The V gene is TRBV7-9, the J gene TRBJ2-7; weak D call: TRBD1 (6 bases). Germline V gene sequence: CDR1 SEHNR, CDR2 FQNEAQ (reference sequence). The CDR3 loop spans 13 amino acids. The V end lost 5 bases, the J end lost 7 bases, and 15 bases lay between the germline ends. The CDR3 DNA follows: TGTGCCAGCAGCCTCAAAAGGCAGGGGGAGCAGTACTTC. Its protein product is CASSLKRQGEQYF. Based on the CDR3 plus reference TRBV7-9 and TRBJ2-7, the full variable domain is DTGVSQNPRHKITKRGQNVTFRCDPISEHNRLYWYRQTLGQGPEFLTYFQNEAQLEKSRLLSDRFSAERPKGSFSTLEIQRTEQGDSAMYLCASSLKRQGEQYFGPGTRLTVT.

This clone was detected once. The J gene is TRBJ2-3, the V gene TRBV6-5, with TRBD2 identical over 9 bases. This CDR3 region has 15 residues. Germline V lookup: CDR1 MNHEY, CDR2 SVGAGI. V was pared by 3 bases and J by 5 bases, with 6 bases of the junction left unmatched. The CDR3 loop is CASSYFSGRKDTQYF. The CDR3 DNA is TGTGCCAGCAGTTATTTTAGCGGGAGAAAAGATACGCAGTATTTT.

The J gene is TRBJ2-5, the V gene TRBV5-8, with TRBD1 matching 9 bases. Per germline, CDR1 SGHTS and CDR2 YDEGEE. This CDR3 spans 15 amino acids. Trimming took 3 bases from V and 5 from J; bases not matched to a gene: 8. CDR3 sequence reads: CASSSGQGSGETQYF. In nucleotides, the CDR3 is TGTGCCAGCAGCTCGGGACAGGGCAGCGGGGAGACCCAGTACTTC.

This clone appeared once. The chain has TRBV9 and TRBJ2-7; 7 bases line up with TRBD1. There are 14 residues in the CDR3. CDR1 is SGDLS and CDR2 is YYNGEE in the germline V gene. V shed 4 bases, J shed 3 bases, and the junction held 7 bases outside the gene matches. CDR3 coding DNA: TGTGCCAGCAGCCCCACGGGACAGCGCTACGAGCAGTACTTC. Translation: CASSPTGQRYEQYF.

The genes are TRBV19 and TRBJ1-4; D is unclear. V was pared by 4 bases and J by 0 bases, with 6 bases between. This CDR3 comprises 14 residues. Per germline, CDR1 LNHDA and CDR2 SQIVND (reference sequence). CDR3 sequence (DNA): TGTGCCAGTAGTAAGACTGCAACTAATGAAAAACTGTTTTTT. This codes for CASSKTATNEKLFF.

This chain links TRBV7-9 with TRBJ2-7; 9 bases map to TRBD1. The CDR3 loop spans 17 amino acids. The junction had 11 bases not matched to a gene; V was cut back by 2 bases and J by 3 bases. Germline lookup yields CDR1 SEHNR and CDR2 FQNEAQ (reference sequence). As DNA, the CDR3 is TGTGCCAGCAGCTTATGGCCCCCGGGACAGGGTATCTACGAGCAGTACTTC. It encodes CASSLWPPGQGIYEQYF.

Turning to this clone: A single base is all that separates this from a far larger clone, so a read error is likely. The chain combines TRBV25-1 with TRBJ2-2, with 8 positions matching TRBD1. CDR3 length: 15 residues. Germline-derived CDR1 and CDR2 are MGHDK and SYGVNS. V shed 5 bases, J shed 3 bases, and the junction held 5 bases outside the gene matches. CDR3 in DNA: TGTGCCAGCAGTAAACTGGACAGGGACACCGGGGAGCTGTTTTTT. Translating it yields CASSKLDRDTGELFF.

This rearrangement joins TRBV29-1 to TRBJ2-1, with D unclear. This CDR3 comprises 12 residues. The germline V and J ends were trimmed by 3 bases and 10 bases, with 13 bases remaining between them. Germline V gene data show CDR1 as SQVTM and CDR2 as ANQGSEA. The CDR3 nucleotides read TGCAGCGTTGAGGGCGCTGGAACAGAGCAGTTCTTC. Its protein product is CSVEGAGTEQFF.

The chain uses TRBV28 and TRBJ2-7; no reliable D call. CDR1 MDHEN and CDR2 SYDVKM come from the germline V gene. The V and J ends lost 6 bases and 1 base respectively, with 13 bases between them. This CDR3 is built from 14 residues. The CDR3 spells CASRGSSYSYEQYF. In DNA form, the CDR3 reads TGTGCCAGCAGGGGCTCCTCCTATTCCTACGAGCAGTACTTC.

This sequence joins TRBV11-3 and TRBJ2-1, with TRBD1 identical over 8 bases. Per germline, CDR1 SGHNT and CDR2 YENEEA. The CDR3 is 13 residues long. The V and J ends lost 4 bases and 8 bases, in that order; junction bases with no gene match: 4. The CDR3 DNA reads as TGTGCCAGCAGCTCAGACAGGGGCGATGAGCAGTTCTTC. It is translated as CASSSDRGDEQFF. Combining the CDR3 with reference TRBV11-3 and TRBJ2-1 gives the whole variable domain EAGVVQSPRYKIIEKKQPVAFWCNPISGHNTLYWYLQNLGQGPELLIRYENEEAVDDSQLPKDRFSAERLKGVDSTLKIQPAELGDSAVYLCASSSDRGDEQFFGPGTRLTVL.

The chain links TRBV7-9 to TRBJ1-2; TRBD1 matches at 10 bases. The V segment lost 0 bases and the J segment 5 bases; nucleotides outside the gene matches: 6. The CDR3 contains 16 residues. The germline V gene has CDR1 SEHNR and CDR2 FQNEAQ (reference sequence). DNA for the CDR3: TGTGCCAGCAGCTTAGCCTCCGGGACAGGGGCATATGGCTACACCTTC. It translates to CASSLASGTGAYGYTF. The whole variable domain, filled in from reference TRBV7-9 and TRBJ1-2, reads DTGVSQNPRHKITKRGQNVTFRCDPISEHNRLYWYRQTLGQGPEFLTYFQNEAQLEKSRLLSDRFSAERPKGSFSTLEIQRTEQGDSAMYLCASSLASGTGAYGYTFGSGTRLTVV.

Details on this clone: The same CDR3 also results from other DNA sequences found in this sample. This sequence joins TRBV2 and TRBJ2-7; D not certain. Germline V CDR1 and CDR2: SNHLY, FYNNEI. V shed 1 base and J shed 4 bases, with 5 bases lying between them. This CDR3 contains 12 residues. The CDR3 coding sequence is TGTGCCAGCAGTGAAGGAGGATACGAGCAGTACTTC. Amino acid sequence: CASSEGGYEQYF.

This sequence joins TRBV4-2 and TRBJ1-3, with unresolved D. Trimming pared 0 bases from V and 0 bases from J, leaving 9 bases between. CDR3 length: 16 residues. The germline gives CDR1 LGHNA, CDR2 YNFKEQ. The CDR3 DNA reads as TGTGCCAGCAGCCAAGATAGGGCTCTCTCTGGAAACACCATATATTTT. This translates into CASSQDRALSGNTIYF.

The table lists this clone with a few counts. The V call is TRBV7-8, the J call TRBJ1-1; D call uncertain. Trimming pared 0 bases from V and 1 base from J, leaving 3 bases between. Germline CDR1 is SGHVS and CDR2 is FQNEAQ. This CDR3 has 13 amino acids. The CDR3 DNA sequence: TGTGCCAGCAGCTTAGCCGGGAACACTGAAGCTTTCTTT. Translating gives CASSLAGNTEAFF. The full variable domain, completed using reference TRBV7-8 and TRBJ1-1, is GAGVSQSPRYKVAKRGQDVALRCDPISGHVSLFWYQQALGQGPEFLTYFQNEAQLDKSGLPSDRFFAERPEGSVSTLKIQRTQQEDSAVYLCASSLAGNTEAFFGQGTRLTVV.

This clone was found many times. CDR3 in DNA: TGCGCCAGCAGCCAAGAAGGGGCCACCCTGGATGAGCAGTTCTTC. As protein: CASSQEGATLDEQFF. The chain recombines TRBV4-3 with TRBJ2-1; TRBD1 is a possible D gene (5 bases). Deletions cut 0 bases from V and 8 bases from J, with 14 bases between. The CDR3 extends over 15 amino acids. Germline V lookup: CDR1 LGHNA, CDR2 YSLEER.

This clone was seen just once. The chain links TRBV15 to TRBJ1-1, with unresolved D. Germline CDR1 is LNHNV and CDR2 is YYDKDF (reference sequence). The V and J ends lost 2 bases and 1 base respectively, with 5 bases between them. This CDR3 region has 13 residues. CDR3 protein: CATSRNRNTEAFF. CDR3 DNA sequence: TGTGCCACCAGCAGAAATAGGAACACTGAAGCTTTCTTT. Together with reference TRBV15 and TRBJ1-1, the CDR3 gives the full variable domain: DAMVIQNPRYQVTQFGKPVTLSCSQTLNHNVMYWYQQKSSQAPKLLFHYYDKDFNNEADTPDNFQSRRPNTSFCFLDIRSPGLGDTAMYLCATSRNRNTEAFFGQGTRLTVV.